These T cell receptor beta chains were read from a single sample in a study of CD8+CD57+ T cells in acquired aplastic anemia. TCRdb re-analysed the reads in MiXCR, keeping a single row per CDR3 protein. Of some 170,000 distinct CDR3 sequences listed, 40% to 50% were seen once; the top ten hold more than 0.85%. The sample was sorted CD4+, CD8+, or CD8+CD57+ T cells (not recorded which) from PBMCs. The receptors were gathered from a human donor with aplastic anemia. The CDR3 runs from the conserved cysteine through the conserved F or W. Fields, in order: D gene, J gene, V gene, clone size, CDR3 DNA, CDR3 protein. D genes are given only for firm matches. Part of the rows lack a size; the others show once, few, many or a class for expanded clones.

D: TRBD2
J: TRBJ2-5
V: TRBV15
size: .
DNA: TGTGCCACCAGCAGAGACCTGGCGGCGGGAGGGCTTGGGGAGACCCAGTACTTC
CDR3: CATSRDLAAGGLGETQYF

D: TRBD1
J: TRBJ2-7
V: TRBV5-1
size: .
DNA: TGCGCCAGCACCTCGGGACAGGGGGTGTTAGAGCAGTACTTC
CDR3: CASTSGQGVLEQYF

D: .
J: TRBJ2-3
V: TRBV15
size: .
DNA: TGTGCCACCAGCAGAGTGGGTATCGCAGGTACGCAGTATTTT
CDR3: CATSRVGIAGTQYF

D: .
J: TRBJ2-7
V: TRBV7-8
size: many
DNA: TGTGCCAGCAGCCCTTTACGGGAAGGCGAGCAGTACTTC
CDR3: CASSPLREGEQYF

D: .
J: TRBJ1-1
V: TRBV19
size: many
DNA: TGTGCCAGTACCAAGGGGCTGAACACTGAAGCTTTCTTT
CDR3: CASTKGLNTEAFF

D: .
J: TRBJ2-7
V: TRBV29-1
size: .
DNA: TGCAGCGCCCAGGGTTCCTACGAGCAGTACTTC
CDR3: CSAQGSYEQYF

D: .
J: TRBJ1-2
V: TRBV20-1
size: .
DNA: TGCAGTGCCCCGTATGGCTACACCTTC
CDR3: CSAPYGYTF

D: .
J: TRBJ1-6
V: TRBV6-1
size: .
DNA: TGTGCCAGCAGTGCGTCGGGAAATCAGCCCCTCCACTTT
CDR3: CASSASGNQPLHF

D: TRBD2
J: TRBJ2-7
V: TRBV11-3
size: .
DNA: TGTGCCAGCAGCTCTCCGGGAGGGTACTACGAGCAGTACTTC
CDR3: CASSSPGGYYEQYF

D: .
J: TRBJ2-1
V: TRBV5-8
size: many
DNA: TGTGCCAGCAGCTTGGTTCCCAGCGCTGACTCCTACAATGAGCAGTTCTTC
CDR3: CASSLVPSADSYNEQFF

D: .
J: TRBJ1-6
V: TRBV7-8
size: .
DNA: TGTGCCAGCAGCTTAGCGGACAGTTTAAATTCACCCCTCCACTTT
CDR3: CASSLADSLNSPLHF

D: .
J: TRBJ1-2
V: TRBV2
size: .
DNA: TGTGCCAGCAGTGGACAGACCAACTATGGCTACACCTTC
CDR3: CASSGQTNYGYTF

D: .
J: TRBJ2-5
V: TRBV20-1
size: .
DNA: TGCAGTGCTAGAGAGTGGGGTCGGGAGTACCAAGAGACCCAGTACTTC
CDR3: CSAREWGREYQETQYF

D: TRBD1
J: TRBJ1-2
V: TRBV7-2
size: many
DNA: TGTGCCAGCACCCCAAACGACAGGGTTTTTCATGGCTACACCTTC
CDR3: CASTPNDRVFHGYTF

D: .
J: TRBJ2-3
V: TRBV5-1
size: many
DNA: TGCGCCAGCAGCTTGGAAGTCGATGATACGCAGTATTTT
CDR3: CASSLEVDDTQYF

D: TRBD1
J: TRBJ2-6
V: TRBV25-1
size: few
DNA: TGTGCCAGCAGTGGGCAGGGGGTACCCTCTGGGGCCAACGTCCTGACTTTC
CDR3: CASSGQGVPSGANVLTF

D: .
J: TRBJ1-6
V: TRBV20-1
size: many
DNA: TGCAGTGCTAGAGTGGACAGCGTAAATTCATATAATTCACCCCTCCACTTT
CDR3: CSARVDSVNSYNSPLHF